Each of the 8 T cell receptor beta chains below was sequenced from the same sample in a study of graft-versus-host responses after intestinal transplantation. The antigens of these receptors remain unknown. The data were produced by immunoSEQ multiplex PCR, yet TCRdb's version contains in-frame clones alone and is incomplete. The sample lists 100,000 to 140,000 clones, 87% occurring once. Sequenced material: unstimulated CD4+ T cells sorted from spleen or lymph node cells, taken before transplant. These receptors came from a human donor who was the organ donor for an intestinal transplant.

This rearrangement joins TRBV7-2 to TRBJ1-2; no reliable D call. Trimming removed 1 base from V and 4 bases from J, with 4 bases in between. Germline-derived CDR1 and CDR2 are SGHTA and FQGNSA. This CDR3 has 12 residues. For the CDR3, the DNA is TGTGCCAGCAGCTTAGACAGCTATGGCTACACCTTC. This sequence encodes CASSLDSYGYTF.

This clone was recorded once. The chain joins TRBV27 to TRBJ1-5, with a possible D match to TRBD1 (5 bases). V was shortened by 4 bases and J by 1 base, with 17 bases between the two germline ends. The germline gives CDR1 MNHEY, CDR2 SMNVEV (reference sequence). The CDR3 has 17 residues. DNA of the CDR3: TGTGCCAGCAGTTCTCGGTGGGGGGGGGAGAGCAATCAGCCCCAGCATTTT. It encodes CASSSRWGGESNQPQHF.

The chain joins TRBV5-4 to TRBJ2-3; 9 nucleotides line up with TRBD2. Germline CDR1 reads SGHNT; CDR2 reads YYREEE (reference sequence). The CDR3 totals 17 residues. The V segment lost 4 bases and the J segment 7 bases; nucleotides outside the gene matches: 16. Written as DNA, the CDR3 is TGTGCCAGCAGCCCGAACGCGGGGGCGGGAGGGATCAATACGCAGTATTTT. Amino acid sequence: CASSPNAGAGGINTQYF.

The sample holds one count of this clone. The chain recombines TRBV11-3 with TRBJ2-5, with unresolved D. Germline CDR1 is SGHNT and CDR2 is YENEEA. Trimming stripped 3 bases from V and 1 base from J, with 6 bases between. This CDR3 has 13 residues. CDR3: CASSLNSQETQYF. The DNA for the CDR3 is TGTGCCAGCAGCTTGAACAGCCAAGAGACCCAGTACTTC.

This chain uses TRBV15 with TRBJ2-1, with D possibly being TRBD1 (6 bases). The length of the CDR3 is 12 residues. Germline V gene sequence: CDR1 LNHNV, CDR2 YYDKDF (reference sequence). With 5 bases removed from V and 6 bases from J, the gap between germline ends came to 8 bases. The CDR3 bases are TGTGCCACCAGCCGAGGGGGCAATGAGCAGTTCTTC. Its protein product is CATSRGGNEQFF.

The genes are TRBV28 and TRBJ1-2; tentatively, D is TRBD1 (6 bases). This CDR3 has 12 amino acids. CDR1 MDHEN and CDR2 SYDVKM come from the germline V gene. Trimming removed 8 bases from V and 3 bases from J, with 10 bases in between. The chain's CDR3 is CASSRQDYGYTF. CDR3 nucleotides: TGTGCCAGCTCTCGACAGGACTATGGCTACACCTTC.

The chain couples TRBV6-1 to TRBJ1-3; D call uncertain. V gave up 5 bases and J gave up 3 bases, with 11 bases separating them. The CDR3 has 14 residues. Germline loops: CDR1 MNHNS, CDR2 SASEGT. As DNA, the CDR3 is TGTGCCAGCAGTAAGGGTTTTCATGGAAACACCATATATTTT. As protein: CASSKGFHGNTIYF.

The rearrangement links TRBV18 to TRBJ1-4; TRBD1 might be the D (5 bases). The germline V gene encodes CDR1 KGHSH and CDR2 LQKENI. The V gene lost 3 bases and the J gene lost 8 bases, with 10 bases spanning the gap. There are 13 residues in the CDR3. The CDR3 DNA follows: TGTGCCAGCTCACCCCAGGGCCAGGAAAAACTGTTTTTT. Its translation: CASSPQGQEKLFF.